Shown below are 15 T cell receptor beta chains from a single sample sequenced in a study of shared clonotypes between healthy human individuals. Profiled with immunoSEQ multiplex PCR; TCRdb holds only in-frame clones, not every one. This table holds 1.4 million or so clones, about 98.5% found once. Sequences were obtained from naive CD4+ T cells sorted from blood. The subset here: CD45RA+ positively selected. Receptors were obtained from a man aged 25-45 years in good health.

As for this clone: Distinct nucleotide sequences in the sample also encode this CDR3. CDR3 nucleotide sequence: TGTGCCAGTAGTCCCGGGACAGGGGGTTACGAGCAGTACTTC. Its translation: CASSPGTGGYEQYF. The chain employs TRBV19 and TRBJ2-7; 11 nucleotides agree with TRBD1. Germline V gene sequence: CDR1 LNHDA, CDR2 SQIVND (reference sequence). V lost 5 bases to trimming and J lost 4 bases; unmatched junction nucleotides: 4. This CDR3 region has 14 residues. The whole variable domain, filled in from reference TRBV19 and TRBJ2-7, reads DGGITQSPKYLFRKEGQNVTLSCEQNLNHDAMYWYRQDPGQGLRLIYYSQIVNDFQKGDIAEGYSVSREKKESFPLTVTSAQKNPTAFYLCASSPGTGGYEQYFGPGTRLTVT.

This chain links TRBV19 with TRBJ2-2; 13 bases agree with TRBD2. J was trimmed by 4 bases and V by 4 bases; bases with no gene match: 3. This CDR3 has 16 amino acids. Germline values: CDR1 LNHDA, CDR2 SQIVND (reference sequence). The CDR3 sequence is CASSRLAGGVTGELFF. DNA of the CDR3: TGTGCCAGTAGTAGACTAGCGGGAGGCGTCACCGGGGAGCTGTTTTTT.

This chain links TRBV13 with TRBJ2-1; no clear D. The V gene's germline CDR1 is PRHDT and CDR2 FYEKMQ (reference sequence). The CDR3 sequence is 14 residues long. V was pared by 2 bases and J by 6 bases, with 11 bases between. CDR3 in amino acids: CASSLRPLSNEQFF. Written as DNA, the CDR3 is TGTGCCAGCAGCTTAAGGCCATTAAGCAATGAGCAGTTCTTC. Complete variable domain (other parts from reference TRBV13 and TRBJ2-1): AAGVIQSPRHLIKEKRETATLKCYPIPRHDTVYWYQQGPGQDPQFLISFYEKMQSDKGSIPDRFSAQQFSDYHSELNMSSLELGDSALYFCASSLRPLSNEQFFGPGTRLTVL.

The sample holds a few counts of this clone. This chain joins TRBV30 and TRBJ2-2; D unclear. The V end lost 3 bases, the J end lost 0 bases, and 2 bases lay between the germline ends. This CDR3 spans 12 amino acids. The germline V gene has CDR1 GTSNPN and CDR2 SVGIG (reference sequence). CDR3 amino acids: CAWRANTGELFF. The CDR3 nucleotides are TGTGCCTGGAGAGCGAACACCGGGGAGCTGTTTTTT.

The J gene is TRBJ2-5, the V gene TRBV18; D may be TRBD2 (6 bases). Germline V CDR1 and CDR2: KGHSH, LQKENI. Trimming left V 5 bases short and J 1 base short, with 11 bases between. This CDR3 region has 14 residues. The CDR3, as DNA: TGTGCCAGCTCAACTACCGGGAGCCAAGAGACCCAGTACTTC. Protein sequence: CASSTTGSQETQYF.

The rearrangement uses TRBV19 and TRBJ1-5; a weak D match, TRBD1 (5 bases). The CDR3 sequence is 15 residues long. V gave up 4 bases and J gave up 4 bases, with 14 bases separating them. The germline V gene has CDR1 LNHDA and CDR2 SQIVND (reference sequence). CDR3 sequence: CASSRAGRGNQPQHF. The CDR3 coding sequence is TGTGCCAGTAGTAGAGCTGGTAGGGGAAATCAGCCCCAGCATTTT.

V gene TRBV2 combines with J gene TRBJ2-1, with D possibly called TRBD1 or TRBD2 (6 bases each). The ends were cut back, 4 bases at V and 8 bases at J, with 15 bases in the middle. Germline V gene sequence: CDR1 SNHLY, CDR2 FYNNEI. The CDR3 spans 14 residues. CDR3 sequence reads: CASSGQGIADEQFF. CDR3 DNA sequence: TGTGCCAGCAGTGGTCAGGGGATAGCGGATGAGCAGTTCTTC. The entire variable domain, with the rest obtained from reference TRBV2 and TRBJ2-1, is as follows: EPEVTQTPSHQVTQMGQEVILRCVPISNHLYFYWYRQILGQKVEFLVSFYNNEISEKSEIFDDQFSVERPDGSNFTLKIRSTKLEDSAMYFCASSGQGIADEQFFGPGTRLTVL.

This chain connects TRBV9 to TRBJ2-1; 11 nucleotides line up with TRBD2. Per the germline V gene, CDR1 is SGDLS and CDR2 is YYNGEE. This CDR3 has 13 amino acids. V gave up 8 bases and J gave up 8 bases; unmatched junction bases: 6. The CDR3 sequence is CASTSGSWDEQFF. CDR3 DNA sequence: TGTGCCAGTACTAGCGGGAGTTGGGATGAGCAGTTCTTC. Supplemented by reference TRBV9 and TRBJ2-1, the full variable domain reads DSGVTQTPKHLITATGQRVTLRCSPRSGDLSVYWYQQSLDQGLQFLIQYYNGEERAKGNILERFSAQQFPDLHSELNLSSLELGDSALYFCASTSGSWDEQFFGPGTRLTVL.

The V gene is TRBV28, the J gene TRBJ1-5; D gene unclear. The ends were cut back, 3 bases at V and 5 bases at J, with 8 bases in the middle. Germline V gene data show CDR1 as MDHEN and CDR2 as SYDVKM. This CDR3 spans 13 amino acids. CDR3 region: CASSFEVYQPQHF. CDR3 in DNA: TGTGCCAGCAGTTTCGAGGTTTATCAGCCCCAGCATTTT.

V is TRBV19 and J is TRBJ2-1, with 8 bases matching TRBD2. Germline V gene sequence: CDR1 LNHDA, CDR2 SQIVND (reference sequence). J was trimmed by 7 bases and V by 5 bases; bases with no gene match: 16. This CDR3 contains 17 residues. The CDR3 here is CASSAPPGLGGRNEQFF. The CDR3 bases are TGTGCCAGTAGTGCCCCGCCGGGACTAGGGGGGAGGAATGAGCAGTTCTTC.

This clone has just one count. The chain combines TRBV4-1 with TRBJ1-2; 7 bases match TRBD1. The trim removed 2 bases at V and 4 bases at J, leaving 7 bases unmatched. The CDR3 is made up of 15 amino acids. Germline V gene data show CDR1 as MGHRA and CDR2 as YSYEKL. The DNA for the CDR3 is TGCGCCAGCAGCCAACAGGGGGGACTTTCCTATGGCTACACCTTC. As protein: CASSQQGGLSYGYTF.

The CDR3 DNA reads as TGTGCCAGCAGCCCAATAGGGGAATCAGATACGCAGTATTTT. Translation: CASSPIGESDTQYF. V is TRBV7-2 and J is TRBJ2-3, with D possibly matching TRBD1 (5 bases). Germline CDR1 SGHTA, CDR2 FQGNSA. The CDR3 runs to 14 residues. Trimming took off 5 bases at V and 4 bases at J, with 13 bases between the two ends.

This chain connects TRBV30 to TRBJ1-5, with D perhaps TRBD1 (6 bases). The CDR3 is 14 residues long. V was shortened by 5 bases and J by 6 bases, with 17 bases between the two germline ends. Per germline, CDR1 GTSNPN and CDR2 SVGIG (reference sequence). The CDR3 sequence is CAWAEIGTFQPQHF. CDR3 sequence (DNA): TGTGCCTGGGCTGAGATCGGGACATTTCAGCCCCAGCATTTT. The full variable domain, with the rest looked up from reference TRBV30 and TRBJ1-5, is SQTIHQWPATLVQPVGSPLSLECTVEGTSNPNLYWYRQAAGRGLQLLFYSVGIGQISSEVPQNLSASRPQDRQFILSSKKLLLSDSGFYLCAWAEIGTFQPQHFGDGTRLSIL.

The chain joins TRBV5-5 to TRBJ2-7, with D perhaps assigned TRBD1 or TRBD2 (5 bases each). The ends were cut back, 0 bases at V and 3 bases at J, with 16 bases in the middle. This CDR3 has 16 amino acids. Germline loops: CDR1 SGHKS, CDR2 YYEKEE (reference sequence). In nucleotides, the CDR3 is TGTGCCAGCAGCTTGGCTTACCGGGACGGACACTACGAGCAGTACTTC. This translates into CASSLAYRDGHYEQYF.

V gene TRBV10-3 combines with J gene TRBJ2-1; D may match TRBD1 or TRBD2 (6 bases each). Trimming cost V 11 bases and J 4 bases, with 15 bases left between them. Germline lookup yields CDR1 ENHRY and CDR2 SYGVKD. The CDR3 runs to 13 residues. The CDR3 reads CAASGGGYNEQFF. DNA for the CDR3: TGTGCCGCGAGTGGAGGGGGTTACAATGAGCAGTTCTTC.